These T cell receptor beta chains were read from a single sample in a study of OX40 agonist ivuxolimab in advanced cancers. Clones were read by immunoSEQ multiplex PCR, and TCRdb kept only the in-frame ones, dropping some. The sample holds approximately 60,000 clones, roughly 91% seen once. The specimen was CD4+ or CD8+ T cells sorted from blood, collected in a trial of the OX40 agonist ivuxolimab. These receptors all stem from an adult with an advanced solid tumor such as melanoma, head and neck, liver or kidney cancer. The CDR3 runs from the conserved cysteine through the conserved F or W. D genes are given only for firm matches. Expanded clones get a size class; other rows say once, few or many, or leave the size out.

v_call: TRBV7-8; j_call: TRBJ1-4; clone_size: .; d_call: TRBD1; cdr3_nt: TGTGCCAGCAGCCCATTCGACAGGGCGAATGAAAAACTGTTTTTT; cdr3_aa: CASSPFDRANEKLFF
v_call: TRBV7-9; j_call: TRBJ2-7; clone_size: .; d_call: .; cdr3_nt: TGTGCCAGCAGCTTATTAGGTGGGAGACAGTCTCCCTACGAGCAGTACTTC; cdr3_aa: CASSLLGGRQSPYEQYF
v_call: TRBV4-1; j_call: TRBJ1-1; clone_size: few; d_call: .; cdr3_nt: TGCGCCAGCAGCCAAGAAACCCTACAGGGCTCAACGAACACTGAAGCTTTCTTT; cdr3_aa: CASSQETLQGSTNTEAFF
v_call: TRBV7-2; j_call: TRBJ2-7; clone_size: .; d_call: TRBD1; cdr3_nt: TGTGCCAGCAGCTTAGAGTCGACAGGGGCGGGCGAGCAGTACTTC; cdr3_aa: CASSLESTGAGEQYF
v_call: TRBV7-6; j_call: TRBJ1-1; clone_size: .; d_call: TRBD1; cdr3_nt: TGTGCCAGCAGCTTAGCGGGGGGGACAGTCACTGAAGCTTTCTTT; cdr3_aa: CASSLAGGTVTEAFF
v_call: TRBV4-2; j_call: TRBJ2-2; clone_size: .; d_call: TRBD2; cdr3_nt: TGTGCCAGCAGCCAGGAAGGACTAGCGGGGTTAAACACCGGGGAGCTGTTTTTT; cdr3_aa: CASSQEGLAGLNTGELFF
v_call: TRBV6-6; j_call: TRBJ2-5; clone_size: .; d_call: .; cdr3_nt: TGTGCCAGCAGTTACATCGGACAGAAGCAAGAGACCCAGTACTTC; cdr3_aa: CASSYIGQKQETQYF
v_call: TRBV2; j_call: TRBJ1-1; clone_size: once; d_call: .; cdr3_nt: TGTGCCAGCAGTGAGAGCGGGCTCCGGGCTTTCTTT; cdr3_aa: CASSESGLRAFF
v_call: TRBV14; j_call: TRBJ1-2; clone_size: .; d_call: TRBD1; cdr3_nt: TGTGCCAGCAGCCTTTCGGGACAGTCAAGCTATGGCTACACCTTC; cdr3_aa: CASSLSGQSSYGYTF
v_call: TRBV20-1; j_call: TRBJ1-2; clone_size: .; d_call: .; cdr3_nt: TGCAGTGCGGGAGCCTTCTACACCTTC; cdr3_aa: CSAGAFYTF
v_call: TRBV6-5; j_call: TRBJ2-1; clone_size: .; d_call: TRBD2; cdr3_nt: TGTGCCAGCAGAGGGGAACTAGCGGGGGGGCCAAAGTTCTTC; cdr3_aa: CASRGELAGGPKFF
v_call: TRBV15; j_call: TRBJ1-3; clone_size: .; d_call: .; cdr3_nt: TGTGCCACCAGCAGAGACAGGGGAGCTGGAAACACCATATATTTT; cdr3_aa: CATSRDRGAGNTIYF
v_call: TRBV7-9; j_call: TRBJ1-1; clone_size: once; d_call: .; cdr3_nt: TGTGCCAGCAGCGTGGACACGAACACTGAAGCTTTCTTT; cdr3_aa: CASSVDTNTEAFF
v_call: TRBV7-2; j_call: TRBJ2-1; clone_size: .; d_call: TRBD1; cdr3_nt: TGTGCCAGCACCAAGGGGGCGGACAGGGTTAATGAGCAGTTCTTC; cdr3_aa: CASTKGADRVNEQFF
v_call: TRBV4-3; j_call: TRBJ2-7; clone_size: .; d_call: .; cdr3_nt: TGCGCCAGCAGCCAACGAGCAGGGGCCTACGAGCAGTACTTC; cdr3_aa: CASSQRAGAYEQYF
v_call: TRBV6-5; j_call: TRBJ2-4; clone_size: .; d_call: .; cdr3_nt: TGTGCCAGCAGCTCAGCAACCCTAGCCAAAAACATTCAGTACTTC; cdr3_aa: CASSSATLAKNIQYF
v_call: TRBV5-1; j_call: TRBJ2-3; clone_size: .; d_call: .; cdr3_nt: TGCGCCAGCAGCTTTTCCCGGGGGAGCACAGATACGCAGTATTTT; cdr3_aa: CASSFSRGSTDTQYF
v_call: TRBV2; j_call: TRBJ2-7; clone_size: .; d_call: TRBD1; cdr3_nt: TGTGCCAGCGGGGACAGTTCCTACGAGCAGTACTTC; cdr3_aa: CASGDSSYEQYF
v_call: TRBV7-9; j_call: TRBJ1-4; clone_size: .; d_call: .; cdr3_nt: TGTGCCAGCAGCTTAGCGCTGGCAGCTACTTATGAAAAACTGTTTTTT; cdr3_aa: CASSLALAATYEKLFF
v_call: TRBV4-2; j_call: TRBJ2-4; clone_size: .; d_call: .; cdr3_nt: TGTGCCAGCAGCCAGACAACGAGAGGGGGGTACGGTGGCGACATTCAGTACTTC; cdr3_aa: CASSQTTRGGYGGDIQYF
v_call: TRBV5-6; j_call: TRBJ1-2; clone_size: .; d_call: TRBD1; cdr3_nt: TGTGCCAGCAGCTTGGCAGGGGGCGAAGGCTACACCTTC; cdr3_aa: CASSLAGGEGYTF
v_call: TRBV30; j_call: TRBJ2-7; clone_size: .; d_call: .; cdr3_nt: TGTGCCTGGAGTGGGAGCAGCCCCCACGAGCAGTACTTC; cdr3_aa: CAWSGSSPHEQYF
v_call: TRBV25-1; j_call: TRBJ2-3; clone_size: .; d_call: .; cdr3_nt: TGTGCCAGCAGTAAAACAGCTAGCACAGATACGCAGTATTTT; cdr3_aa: CASSKTASTDTQYF
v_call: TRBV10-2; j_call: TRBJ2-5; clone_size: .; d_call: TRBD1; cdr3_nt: TGCGCCAGCAGTACCGGACAGGCACCGGGGGAGACCCAGTACTTC; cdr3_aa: CASSTGQAPGETQYF
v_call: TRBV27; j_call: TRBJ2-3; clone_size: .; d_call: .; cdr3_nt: TGTGCCAGCAGTTTCACGGGGGCTAGCACAGATACGCAGTATTTT; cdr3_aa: CASSFTGASTDTQYF
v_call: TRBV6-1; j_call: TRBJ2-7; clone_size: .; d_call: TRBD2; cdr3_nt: TGTGCCAGCAGTGAACGCGGGGGGGACAGCGTCTCCTACGAGCAGTACTTC; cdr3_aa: CASSERGGDSVSYEQYF
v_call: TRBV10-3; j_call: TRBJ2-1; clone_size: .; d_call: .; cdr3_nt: TGTGCCATCAGCAGGGACATCTCCTACAATGAGCAGTTCTTC; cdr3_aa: CAISRDISYNEQFF
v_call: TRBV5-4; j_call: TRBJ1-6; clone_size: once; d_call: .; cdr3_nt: TGTGCCAGCAGCTTGGAGCTAAACCTGCCACCCCTCCACTTT; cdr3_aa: CASSLELNLPPLHF
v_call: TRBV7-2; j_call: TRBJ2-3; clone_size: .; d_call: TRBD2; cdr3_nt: TGTGCCAGCAGCTACCGGGGGGCGGGGGGCGGCACAGATACGCAGTATTTT; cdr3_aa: CASSYRGAGGGTDTQYF